This T cell receptor (beta chain) was sequenced for a study of OX40 agonist ivuxolimab in advanced cancers. Findings and caveats of the study: Average numbers of expanded clones were greater in CD8+ T cells than in CD4+.

The V gene's germline CDR1 is LNHDA and CDR2 SQIVND (reference sequence). There are 14 residues in the CDR3. Trimming shortened V by 3 bases and J by 5 bases, and 13 bases separated the two germline ends. This clone has only one observation. Its antigen is currently unknown. The assay was immunoSEQ multiplex PCR, and TCRdb's table has in-frame clones only and misses some. The repertoire has more than 75,000 clones, approximately 91% of them found once; the top ten carry 0.71%. Prior autoimmune disease or systemic immunosuppression barred patients. The sample was CD4+ or CD8+ T cells sorted from blood, taken in a trial of the OX40 agonist ivuxolimab. The TCR was taken from an adult with an advanced solid tumor such as melanoma, head and neck, liver or kidney cancer. The chain carries TRBV19 and TRBJ2-5, with D possibly being TRBD2 (5 bases). The CDR3 loop reads CASSIGLNLETQYF. CDR3 coding DNA: TGTGCCAGTAGTATCGGACTGAATCTCGAGACCCAGTACTTC. The whole variable domain, filled in from reference TRBV19 and TRBJ2-5, reads DGGITQSPKYLFRKEGQNVTLSCEQNLNHDAMYWYRQDPGQGLRLIYYSQIVNDFQKGDIAEGYSVSREKKESFPLTVTSAQKNPTAFYLCASSIGLNLETQYFGPGTRLLVL.